This T cell receptor (beta chain) is from a study of read filtering for tumor transcriptome and immune sequencing. This clonotype was counted at least ten times. This library used 300 to 500 ng RNA and molecular barcoded adaptors spanning alpha/delta and beta/gamma chains. TCRdb re-called the reads with MiXCR, one entry per CDR3 protein. The data hold 15,000 to 20,000 distinct CDR3 sequences, with roughly 23% observed a single time. Specimen: a population of CD138-negative cells sorted from bone marrow. The TCR comes from a donor aged 40 or older with multiple myeloma.

The CDR3 DNA is TGCAGTGCTAGTGGTTCCCTAGAGCTAAGCACAGATACGCAGTATTTT. This gives the protein CSASGSLELSTDTQYF. V usage is TRBV20-1 and J usage is TRBJ2-3; D gene unclear. The CDR3 is 16 residues long. CDR1 and CDR2 from the germline V gene are DFQATT and SNEGSKA (reference sequence). V was cut by 3 bases and J by 0 bases, with 16 bases left in between.